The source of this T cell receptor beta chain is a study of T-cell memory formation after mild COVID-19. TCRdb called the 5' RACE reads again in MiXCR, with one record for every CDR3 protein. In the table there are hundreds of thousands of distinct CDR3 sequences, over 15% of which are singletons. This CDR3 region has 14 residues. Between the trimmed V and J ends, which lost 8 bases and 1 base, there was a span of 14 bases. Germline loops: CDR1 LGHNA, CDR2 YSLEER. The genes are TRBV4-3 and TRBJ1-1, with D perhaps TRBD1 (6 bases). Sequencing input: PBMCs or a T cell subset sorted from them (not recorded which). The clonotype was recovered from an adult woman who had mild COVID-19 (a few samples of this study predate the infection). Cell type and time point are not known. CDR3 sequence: CASRTGQENTEAFF. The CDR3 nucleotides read TGCGCCAGCCGTACAGGGCAGGAGAACACTGAAGCTTTCTTT.